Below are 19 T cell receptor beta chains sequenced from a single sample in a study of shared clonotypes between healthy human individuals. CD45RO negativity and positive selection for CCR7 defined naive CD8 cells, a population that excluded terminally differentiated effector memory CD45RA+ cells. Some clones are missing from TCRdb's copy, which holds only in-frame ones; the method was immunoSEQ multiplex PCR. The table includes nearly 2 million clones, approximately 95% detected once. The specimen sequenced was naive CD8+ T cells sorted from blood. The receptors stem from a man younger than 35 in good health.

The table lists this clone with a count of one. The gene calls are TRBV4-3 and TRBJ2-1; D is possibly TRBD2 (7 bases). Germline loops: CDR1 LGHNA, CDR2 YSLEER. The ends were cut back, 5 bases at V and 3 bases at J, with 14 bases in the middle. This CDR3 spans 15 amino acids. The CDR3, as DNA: TGCGCCAGCAGCGAAGGAGGGGGGGACTACAATGAGCAGTTCTTC. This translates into CASSEGGGDYNEQFF.

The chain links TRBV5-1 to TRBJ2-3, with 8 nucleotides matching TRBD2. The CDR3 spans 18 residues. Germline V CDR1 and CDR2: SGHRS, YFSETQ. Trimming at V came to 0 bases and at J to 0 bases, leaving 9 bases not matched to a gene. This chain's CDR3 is CASSLAAGGPESTDTQYF. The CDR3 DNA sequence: TGCGCCAGCAGCTTGGCGGCGGGGGGACCTGAAAGCACAGATACGCAGTATTTT.

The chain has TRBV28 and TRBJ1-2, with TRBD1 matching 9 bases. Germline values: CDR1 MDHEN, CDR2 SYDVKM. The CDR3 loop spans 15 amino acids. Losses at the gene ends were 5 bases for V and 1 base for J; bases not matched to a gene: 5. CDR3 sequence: CASSAPTGGNYGYTF. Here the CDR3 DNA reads TGTGCCAGCAGTGCTCCGACAGGGGGTAACTATGGCTACACCTTC.

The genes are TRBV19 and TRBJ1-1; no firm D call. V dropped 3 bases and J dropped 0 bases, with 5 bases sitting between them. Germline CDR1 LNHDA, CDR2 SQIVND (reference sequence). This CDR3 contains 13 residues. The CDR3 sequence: CASSMALNTEAFF. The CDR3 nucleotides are TGTGCCAGTAGTATGGCCTTGAACACTGAAGCTTTCTTT.

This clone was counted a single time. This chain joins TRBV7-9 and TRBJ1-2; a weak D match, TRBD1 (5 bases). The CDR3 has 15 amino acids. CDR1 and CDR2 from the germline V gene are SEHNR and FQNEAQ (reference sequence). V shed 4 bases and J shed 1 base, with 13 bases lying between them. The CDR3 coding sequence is TGTGCCAGCAGCTCAACAGGTTATCATAACTATGGCTACACCTTC. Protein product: CASSSTGYHNYGYTF.

The CDR3 nucleotides read TGTGCCAGCAGCCCGAAGCGGGGGGACTACAATGAGCAGTTCTTC. It translates to CASSPKRGDYNEQFF. The chain has TRBV7-9 and TRBJ2-1; 9 bases line up with TRBD2. The germline gives CDR1 SEHNR, CDR2 FQNEAQ (reference sequence). The V segment lost 5 bases and the J segment 3 bases; nucleotides outside the gene matches: 5. The CDR3 consists of 15 residues. Full variable domain (missing parts from reference TRBV7-9 and TRBJ2-1): DTGVSQNPRHKITKRGQNVTFRCDPISEHNRLYWYRQTLGQGPEFLTYFQNEAQLEKSRLLSDRFSAERPKGSFSTLEIQRTEQGDSAMYLCASSPKRGDYNEQFFGPGTRLTVL.

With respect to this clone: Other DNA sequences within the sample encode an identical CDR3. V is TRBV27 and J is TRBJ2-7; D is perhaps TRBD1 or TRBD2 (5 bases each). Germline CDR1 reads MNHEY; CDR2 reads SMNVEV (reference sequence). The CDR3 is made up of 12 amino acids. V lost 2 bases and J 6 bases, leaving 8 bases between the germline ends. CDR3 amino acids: CASSLGGTEQYF. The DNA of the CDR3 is TGTGCCAGCAGTTTAGGGGGAACCGAGCAGTACTTC.

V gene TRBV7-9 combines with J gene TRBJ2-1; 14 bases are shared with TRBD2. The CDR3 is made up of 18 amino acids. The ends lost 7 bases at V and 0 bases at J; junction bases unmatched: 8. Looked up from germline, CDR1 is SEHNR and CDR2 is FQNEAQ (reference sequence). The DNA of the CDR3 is TGTGCCAGCATCCCGACTAGCGGGAGGGAAACCTCCTACAATGAGCAGTTCTTC. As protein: CASIPTSGRETSYNEQFF.

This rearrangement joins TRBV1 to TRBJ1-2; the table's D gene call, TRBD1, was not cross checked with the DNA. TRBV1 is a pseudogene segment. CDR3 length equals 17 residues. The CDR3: CTSSQPEGAFKGYGYTF. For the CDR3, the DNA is TGCACCAGCAGCCAACCCGAGGGGGCCTTTAAGGGGTATGGCTACACCTTC.

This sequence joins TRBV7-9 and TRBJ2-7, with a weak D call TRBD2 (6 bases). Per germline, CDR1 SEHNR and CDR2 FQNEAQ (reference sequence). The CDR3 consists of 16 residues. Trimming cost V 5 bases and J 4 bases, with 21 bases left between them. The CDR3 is CASSPGEALTIYEQYF. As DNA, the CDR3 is TGTGCCAGCAGCCCGGGGGAGGCCCTCACCATATACGAGCAGTACTTC.

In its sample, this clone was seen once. The CDR3 DNA reads TGTGCCAGCAGCGAGGACAGGGCCTACGAGCAGTACTTC. It yields the protein CASSEDRAYEQYF. The chain joins TRBV5-4 to TRBJ2-7, with 8 bases aligning to TRBD1. The CDR3 runs 13 residues. The germline gives CDR1 SGHNT, CDR2 YYREEE (reference sequence). V was clipped by 4 bases and J by 2 bases; unmatched bases: 2.

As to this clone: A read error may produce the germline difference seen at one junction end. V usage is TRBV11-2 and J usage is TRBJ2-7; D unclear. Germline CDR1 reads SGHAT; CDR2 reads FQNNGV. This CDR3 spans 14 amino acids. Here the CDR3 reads CVSSLDPPPHEQYF. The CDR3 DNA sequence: TGTGTCAGCAGCTTAGACCCTCCACCCCACGAGCAGTACTTC.

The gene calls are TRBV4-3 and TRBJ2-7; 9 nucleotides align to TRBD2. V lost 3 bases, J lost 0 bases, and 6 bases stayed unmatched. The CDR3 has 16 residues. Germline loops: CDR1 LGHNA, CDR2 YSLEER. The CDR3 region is CASSQGVAGVSYEQYF. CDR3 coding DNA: TGCGCCAGCAGCCAGGGTGTAGCGGGAGTCTCCTACGAGCAGTACTTC.

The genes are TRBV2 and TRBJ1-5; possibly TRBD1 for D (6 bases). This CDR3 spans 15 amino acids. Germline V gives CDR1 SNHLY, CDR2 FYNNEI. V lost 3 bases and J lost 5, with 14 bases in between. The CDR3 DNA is TGTGCCAGCAGTGAGGGGGGGGCGCTAGATCAGCCCCAGCATTTT. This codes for CASSEGGALDQPQHF.

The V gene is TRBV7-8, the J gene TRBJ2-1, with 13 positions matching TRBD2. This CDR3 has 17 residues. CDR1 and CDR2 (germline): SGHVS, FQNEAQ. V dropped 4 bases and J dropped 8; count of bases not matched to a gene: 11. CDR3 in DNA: TGTGCCAGCAGCTCCATCCTGGGGACTAGCGGGAAAGATGAGCAGTTCTTC. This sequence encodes CASSSILGTSGKDEQFF.

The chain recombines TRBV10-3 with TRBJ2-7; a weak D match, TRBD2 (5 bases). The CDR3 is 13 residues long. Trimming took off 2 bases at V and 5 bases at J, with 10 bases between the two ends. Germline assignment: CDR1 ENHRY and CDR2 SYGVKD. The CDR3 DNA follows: TGTGCCATCAGTGAGCCTCTGGAGGACGAGCAGTACTTC. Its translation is CAISEPLEDEQYF.

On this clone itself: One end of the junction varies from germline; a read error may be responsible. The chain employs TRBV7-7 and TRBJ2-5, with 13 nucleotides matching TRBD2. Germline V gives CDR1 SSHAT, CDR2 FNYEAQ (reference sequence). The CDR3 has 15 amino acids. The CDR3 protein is CASSPTSGGQETQYF. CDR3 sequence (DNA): TGTGCTAGCAGCCCGACTAGCGGGGGGCAAGAGACCCAGTACTTC.

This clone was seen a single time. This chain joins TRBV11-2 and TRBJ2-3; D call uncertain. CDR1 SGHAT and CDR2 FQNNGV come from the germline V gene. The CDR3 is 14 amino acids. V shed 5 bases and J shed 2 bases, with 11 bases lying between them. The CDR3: CASSPGPYTDTQYF. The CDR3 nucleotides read TGTGCCAGCAGCCCAGGACCTTACACAGATACGCAGTATTTT. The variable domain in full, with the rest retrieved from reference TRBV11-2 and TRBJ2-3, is EAGVAQSPRYKIIEKRQSVAFWCNPISGHATLYWYQQILGQGPKLLIQFQNNGVVDDSQLPKDRFSAERLKGVDSTLKIQPAKLEDSAVYLCASSPGPYTDTQYFGPGTRLTVL.

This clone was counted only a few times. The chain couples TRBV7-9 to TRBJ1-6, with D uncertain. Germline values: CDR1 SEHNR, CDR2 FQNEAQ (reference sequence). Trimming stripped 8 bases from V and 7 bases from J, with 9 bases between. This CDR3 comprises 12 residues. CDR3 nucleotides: TGTGCCAGCGCTGACCAAAATTCACCCCTCCACTTT. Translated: CASADQNSPLHF.